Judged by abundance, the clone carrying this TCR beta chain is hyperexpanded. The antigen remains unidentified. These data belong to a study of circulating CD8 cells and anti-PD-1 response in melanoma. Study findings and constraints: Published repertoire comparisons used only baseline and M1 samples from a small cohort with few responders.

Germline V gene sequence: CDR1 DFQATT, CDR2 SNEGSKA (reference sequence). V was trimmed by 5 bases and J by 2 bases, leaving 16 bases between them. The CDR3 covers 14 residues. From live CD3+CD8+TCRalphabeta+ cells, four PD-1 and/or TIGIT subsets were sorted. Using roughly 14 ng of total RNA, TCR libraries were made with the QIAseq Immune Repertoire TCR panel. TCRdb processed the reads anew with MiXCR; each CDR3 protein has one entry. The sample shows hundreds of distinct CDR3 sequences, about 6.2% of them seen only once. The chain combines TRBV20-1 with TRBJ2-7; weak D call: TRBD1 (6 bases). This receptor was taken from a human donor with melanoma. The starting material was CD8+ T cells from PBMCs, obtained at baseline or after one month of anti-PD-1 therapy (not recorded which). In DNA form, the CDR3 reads TGCAGTGCTGACTCGTCGGACAGTCCCTACGAGCAGTACTTC. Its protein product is CSADSSDSPYEQYF.